These T cell receptor beta chains were read from a single sample in a study of T cell responses to AZD1222 COVID-19 vaccine. This table comes from immunoSEQ multiplex PCR, and its TCRdb copy is limited to in-frame clones, with some not included. The sample contains some 60,000 clones, roughly 80% of which appear only once. The material sequenced was peripheral blood, taken 28 days after the second AZD1222 dose. These receptors were collected from an adult who received the AZD1222 COVID-19 vaccine. CDR3s include the opening cysteine and the closing phenylalanine or tryptophan. A D gene is named only where the DNA matches it firmly. Clone sizes are given selectively: once, few, many, or a class where the clone is expanded.

V: TRBV6-5; J: TRBJ1-1; D: .; size: .; CDR3: CASNHPARGRTEAFF; DNA: TGTGCCAGCAACCACCCCGCGAGGGGTCGGACTGAAGCTTTCTTT
V: TRBV28; J: TRBJ1-1; D: TRBD1; size: .; CDR3: CASSLSAGGNTEAFF; DNA: TGTGCCAGCAGTTTGAGTGCAGGGGGGAATACTGAAGCTTTCTTT
V: TRBV6-5; J: TRBJ1-1; D: .; size: .; CDR3: CASSYSRDRLRAFF; DNA: TGTGCCAGCAGTTACTCGAGAGACCGACTAAGAGCTTTCTTT
V: TRBV18; J: TRBJ1-4; D: .; size: .; CDR3: CASSPLHGATNEKLFF; DNA: TGTGCCAGCTCACCGCTACACGGTGCAACTAATGAAAAACTGTTTTTT
V: TRBV6-1; J: TRBJ1-6; D: .; size: .; CDR3: CASSDVEQSPLHF; DNA: TGTGCCAGCAGTGATGTAGAACAATCACCCCTCCACTTT
V: TRBV5-1; J: TRBJ2-5; D: .; size: .; CDR3: CASSLGARAGETQYF; DNA: TGCGCCAGCAGCTTGGGTGCCAGGGCGGGGGAGACCCAGTACTTC
V: TRBV12-3/TRBV12-4; J: TRBJ2-1; D: .; size: .; CDR3: CASYGLYEQFF; DNA: TGTGCCAGCTACGGGCTTTATGAGCAGTTCTTC
V: TRBV6-5; J: TRBJ2-5; D: TRBD1; size: .; CDR3: CASSRGQGGETQYF; DNA: TGTGCCAGCAGTCGGGGACAGGGGGGCGAGACCCAGTACTTC
V: TRBV6-5; J: TRBJ2-3; D: .; size: .; CDR3: CASSYSDGSTDTQYF; DNA: TGTGCCAGCAGTTACTCGGACGGGTCGACAGATACGCAGTATTTT
V: TRBV6-5; J: TRBJ2-1; D: TRBD2; size: .; CDR3: CAIQRSGGGDEQFF; DNA: TGTGCCATCCAGCGCAGCGGGGGGGGCGATGAGCAGTTCTTC
V: TRBV6-5; J: TRBJ2-5; D: TRBD2; size: .; CDR3: CASSPWGGVETQYF; DNA: TGTGCCAGCAGTCCCTGGGGGGGGGTAGAGACCCAGTACTTC
V: TRBV11-2; J: TRBJ1-5; D: .; size: .; CDR3: CASSLGAGQPQHF; DNA: TGTGCCAGCAGCTTGGGGGCAGGACAGCCCCAGCATTTT
V: TRBV19; J: TRBJ1-4; D: .; size: once; CDR3: CASSSTGGTNEKLFF; DNA: TGTGCCAGTAGTTCAACGGGCGGTACTAATGAAAAACTGTTTTTT
V: TRBV19; J: TRBJ2-7; D: TRBD2; size: .; CDR3: CASRATSGPALEQYF; DNA: TGTGCCAGTAGGGCGACTAGCGGGCCGGCCCTCGAGCAGTACTTC
V: TRBV7-9; J: TRBJ1-5; D: .; size: .; CDR3: CASSYPHSNQPQHF; DNA: TGTGCCAGCAGCTACCCGCATAGCAATCAGCCCCAGCATTTT
V: TRBV9; J: TRBJ2-7; D: TRBD1; size: .; CDR3: CASSPTVGDRGDEQYF; DNA: TGTGCCAGCAGCCCGACCGTCGGGGACAGGGGCGACGAGCAGTACTTC
V: TRBV28; J: TRBJ2-1; D: .; size: .; CDR3: CASTLGGLNEQFF; DNA: TGTGCCAGCACCCTTGGAGGCCTCAATGAGCAGTTCTTC
V: TRBV3-1/TRBV3-2; J: TRBJ1-1; D: TRBD1; size: once; CDR3: CASANGDRDTEAFF; DNA: TGTGCCAGCGCCAACGGGGACAGGGACACTGAAGCTTTCTTT
V: TRBV5-1; J: TRBJ1-4; D: .; size: .; CDR3: CASSLDRPDNEKLFF; DNA: TGCGCCAGCAGCTTAGATCGCCCCGATAATGAAAAACTGTTTTTT
V: TRBV14; J: TRBJ2-3; D: TRBD1; size: .; CDR3: CASSDHSRVRTGGPCDTDTQYF; DNA: TGTGCCAGCAGCGACCATTCCCGTGTCCGGACAGGGGGCCCGTGCGACACAGATACGCAGTATTTT
V: TRBV4-2; J: TRBJ1-6; D: .; size: .; CDR3: CASSQDIEGMSSYNSPLHF; DNA: TGTGCCAGCAGCCAAGATATTGAGGGAATGAGCTCCTATAATTCACCCCTCCACTTT
V: TRBV13; J: TRBJ1-6; D: .; size: .; CDR3: CASSLDRGVGSPLHF; DNA: TGTGCCAGCAGCTTAGATCGGGGAGTGGGGTCACCCCTCCACTTT
V: TRBV5-4; J: TRBJ1-4; D: .; size: .; CDR3: CASSRGEEEKLFF; DNA: TGTGCCAGCAGCCGGGGAGAAGAAGAAAAACTGTTTTTT
V: TRBV5-1; J: TRBJ2-1; D: .; size: .; CDR3: CASSLQGSNEQFF; DNA: TGCGCCAGCAGCTTGCAGGGTAGCAATGAGCAGTTCTTC
V: TRBV28; J: TRBJ2-2; D: TRBD2; size: .; CDR3: CATLAGGRDTGELFF; DNA: TGTGCCACGCTAGCGGGGGGGCGTGACACCGGGGAGCTGTTTTTT
V: TRBV3-1/TRBV3-2; J: TRBJ2-5; D: TRBD1; size: .; CDR3: CASRQGARETQYF; DNA: TGTGCCAGCCGACAGGGGGCGCGGGAGACCCAGTACTTC
V: TRBV3-1/TRBV3-2; J: TRBJ2-3; D: .; size: once; CDR3: CASSQVWGRGLTDTQYF; DNA: TGTGCCAGCAGCCAAGTCTGGGGCAGGGGATTGACAGATACGCAGTATTTT
V: TRBV14; J: TRBJ2-7; D: .; size: .; CDR3: CASSSAYEQYF; DNA: TGTGCCAGCAGCTCCGCCTACGAGCAGTACTTC
V: TRBV7-9; J: TRBJ1-2; D: TRBD1; size: .; CDR3: CASSSGDSILSGYTF; DNA: TGTGCCAGCAGTTCCGGGGACAGTATCCTGAGCGGCTACACCTTC